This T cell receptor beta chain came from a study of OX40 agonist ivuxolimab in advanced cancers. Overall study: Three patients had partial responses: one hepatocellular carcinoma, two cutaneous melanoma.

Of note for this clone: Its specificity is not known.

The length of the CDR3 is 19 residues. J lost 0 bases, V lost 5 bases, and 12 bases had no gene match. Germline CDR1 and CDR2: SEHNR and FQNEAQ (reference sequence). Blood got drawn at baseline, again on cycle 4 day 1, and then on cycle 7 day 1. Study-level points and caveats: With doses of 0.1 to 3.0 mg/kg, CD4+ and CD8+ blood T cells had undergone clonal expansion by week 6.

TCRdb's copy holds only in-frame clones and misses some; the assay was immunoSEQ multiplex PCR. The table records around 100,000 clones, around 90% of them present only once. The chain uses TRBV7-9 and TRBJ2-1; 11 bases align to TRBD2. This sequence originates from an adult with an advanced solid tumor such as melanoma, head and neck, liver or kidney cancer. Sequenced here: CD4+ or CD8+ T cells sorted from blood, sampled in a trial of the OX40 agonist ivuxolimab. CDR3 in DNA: TGTGCCAGCAGCCTAGAAGGGACTAGCGGACCGAGCTCCTACAATGAGCAGTTCTTC. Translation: CASSLEGTSGPSSYNEQFF.